This T cell receptor (beta chain) was recovered during a study of shared clonotypes between healthy human individuals. Germline loops: CDR1 GTSNPN, CDR2 SVGIG (reference sequence). The V end lost 2 bases, the J end lost 6 bases, and 11 bases lay between the germline ends. CDR3 length: 13 residues. Replicate sorted-subset PCRs were loaded with roughly 200 ng DNA, 31,000 or so T cell genomes. Under the authors' procedure: ImmunoSEQ sequences covered only the junction and lacked quality scores; filtering therefore differed. Clones were sequenced by immunoSEQ multiplex PCR, and TCRdb holds only the in-frame ones, with some missing. V, J and clone size were drawn from that table, and D and trimming were deduced from the DNA. The sample has roughly 2,500,000 clones, approximately 93% seen once; the top ten hold about 0.38%.

The clonotype comes from a man between 18 and 29 years old in good health. Some clones in this sample may be carry-over from other donors' samples. Sample: naive CD4+ T cells from PBMCs. Regarding subset: CD45RA+ positively selected. This rearrangement joins TRBV30 to TRBJ1-5; weak D call: TRBD1 (6 bases). The CDR3 loop reads CAWSPGESQPQHF. The DNA for the CDR3 is TGTGCCTGGAGTCCAGGGGAGAGTCAGCCCCAGCATTTT.